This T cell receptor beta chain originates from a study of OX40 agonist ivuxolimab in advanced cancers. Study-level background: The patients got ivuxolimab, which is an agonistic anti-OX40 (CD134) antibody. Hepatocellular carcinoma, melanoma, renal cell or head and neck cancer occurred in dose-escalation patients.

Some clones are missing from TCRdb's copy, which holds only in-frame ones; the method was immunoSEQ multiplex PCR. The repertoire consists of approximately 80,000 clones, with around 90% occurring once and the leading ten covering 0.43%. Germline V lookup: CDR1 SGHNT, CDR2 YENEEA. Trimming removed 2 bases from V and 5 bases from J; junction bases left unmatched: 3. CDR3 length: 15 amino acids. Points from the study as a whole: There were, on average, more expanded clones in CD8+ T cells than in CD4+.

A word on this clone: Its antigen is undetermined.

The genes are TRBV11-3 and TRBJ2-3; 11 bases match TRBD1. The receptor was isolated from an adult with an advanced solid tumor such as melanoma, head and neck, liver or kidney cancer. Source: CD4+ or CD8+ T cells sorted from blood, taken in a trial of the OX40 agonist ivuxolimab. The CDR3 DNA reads TGTGCCAGCAGCTTAATGGGACAGGGGGAAGATACGCAGTATTTT. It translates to CASSLMGQGEDTQYF.